This entry concerns a single T cell receptor beta chain. Its antigen is unidentified. The sample is drawn from a study of T cell responses to AZD1222 COVID-19 vaccine. Generated by immunoSEQ multiplex PCR, the TCRdb table keeps only in-frame clones and is missing some. Of under 90,000 clones in the sample, 70% to 90% are singletons; the top ten hold 8.5% to 12%. Points from the study as a whole: A rise in Spike-specific TCR breadth and depth followed two AZD1222 doses. Donors were mostly white British, more females; clonal diversity possibly underestimated. Spike-wide vaccine-associated CD4 TCRs dominated at 160-218 and 743-854.

The CDR3 runs to 15 residues. With 5 bases clipped from V and 5 bases from J, the junction kept 11 bases outside the gene matches. Germline V gene sequence: CDR1 SEHNR, CDR2 FQNEAQ (reference sequence). The sequencing here drew on peripheral blood, taken 28 days after the second AZD1222 dose. This chain connects TRBV7-9 to TRBJ2-7; 8 bases fit TRBD1. The TCR comes from an adult who received the AZD1222 COVID-19 vaccine. Written as DNA, the CDR3 is TGTGCCAGCAGCGGGATCGACAGGGGCAGGGACGAGCAGTACTTC. Translation gives CASSGIDRGRDEQYF.